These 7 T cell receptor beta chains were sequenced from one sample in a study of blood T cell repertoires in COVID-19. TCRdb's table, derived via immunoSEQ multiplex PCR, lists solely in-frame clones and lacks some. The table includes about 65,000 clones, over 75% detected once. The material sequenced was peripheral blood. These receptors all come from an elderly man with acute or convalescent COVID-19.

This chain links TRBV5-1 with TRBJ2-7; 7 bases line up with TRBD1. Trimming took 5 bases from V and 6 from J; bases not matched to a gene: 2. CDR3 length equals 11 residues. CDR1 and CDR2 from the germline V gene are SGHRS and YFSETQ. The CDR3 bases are TGCGCCAGCAGGTCAGGGGGCGAGCAGTACTTC. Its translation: CASRSGGEQYF.

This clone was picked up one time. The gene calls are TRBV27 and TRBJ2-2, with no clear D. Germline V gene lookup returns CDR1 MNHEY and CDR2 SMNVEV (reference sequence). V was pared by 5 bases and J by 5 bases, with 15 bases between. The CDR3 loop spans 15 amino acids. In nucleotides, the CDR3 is TGTGCCAGCAGTCTGACTCATGCGGTGACCGGGGAGCTGTTTTTT. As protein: CASSLTHAVTGELFF.

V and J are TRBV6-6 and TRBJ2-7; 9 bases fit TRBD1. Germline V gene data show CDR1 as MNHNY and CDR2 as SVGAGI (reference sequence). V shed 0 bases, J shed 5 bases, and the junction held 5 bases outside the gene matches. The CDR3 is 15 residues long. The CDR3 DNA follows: TGTGCCAGCAGTTACTCGGGACAGGGTCTTCACGAGCAGTACTTC. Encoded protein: CASSYSGQGLHEQYF.

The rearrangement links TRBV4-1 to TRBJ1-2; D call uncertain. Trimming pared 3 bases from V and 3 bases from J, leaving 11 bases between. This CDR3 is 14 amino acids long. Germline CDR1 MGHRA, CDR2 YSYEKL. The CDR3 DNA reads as TGCGCCAGCAGCCAGAGGAACGGGGACTATGGCTACACCTTC. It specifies CASSQRNGDYGYTF.

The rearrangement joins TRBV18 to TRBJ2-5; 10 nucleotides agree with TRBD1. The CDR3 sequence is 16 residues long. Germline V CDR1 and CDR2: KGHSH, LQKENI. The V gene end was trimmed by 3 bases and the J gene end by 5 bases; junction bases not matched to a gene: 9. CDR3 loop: CASSPAGTGVLETQYF. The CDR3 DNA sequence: TGTGCCAGCTCACCTGCCGGGACAGGGGTTTTGGAGACCCAGTACTTC.

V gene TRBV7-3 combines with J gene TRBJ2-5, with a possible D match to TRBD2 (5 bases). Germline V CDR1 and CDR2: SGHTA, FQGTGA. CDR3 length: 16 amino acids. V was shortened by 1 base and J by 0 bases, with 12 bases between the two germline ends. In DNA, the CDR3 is TGTGCCAGCAGCTTAATGGGAGCTGGGAACCAAGAGACCCAGTACTTC. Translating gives CASSLMGAGNQETQYF.

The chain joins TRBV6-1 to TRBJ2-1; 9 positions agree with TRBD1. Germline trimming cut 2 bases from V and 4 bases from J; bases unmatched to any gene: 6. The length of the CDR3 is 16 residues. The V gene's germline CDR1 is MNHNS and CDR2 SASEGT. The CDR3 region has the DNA TGTGCCAGCAGTGAAAGCACAGGGGGCGTTTACAATGAGCAGTTCTTC. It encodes CASSESTGGVYNEQFF.